The present T cell receptor beta chain was sequenced within a study of cytomegalovirus exposure and HLA in healthy donors. Details on this clone: The antigen remains undetermined.

Points from the study as a whole: An assumption of roughly uniform sequencing depth across donors underlay the presence/absence analyses. The records held CMV serostatus as the only immune exposure information. In a later analysis, several top co-occurrence clusters appeared linked to parvovirus B19, influenza, CMV and Epstein-Barr virus.

The CDR3 spans 12 residues. V gave up 3 bases and J gave up 14 bases, with 15 bases separating them. Per germline, CDR1 SNHLY and CDR2 FYNNEI. The PCR made use of 60 Vbeta and 13 Jbeta primers. Study processing details: Around 80 million unique TCR beta chains, roughly 11 million of them shared, were counted by a later analysis. Produced via immunoSEQ multiplex PCR; TCRdb's table is partial and in-frame only. The V and J calls and the clone size are those of that table, but D and trimming were determined from the DNA. In the table there are under 150,000 clones, 75% to 90% of which are singletons. The sequenced sample was PBMCs. This clonotype was sampled from a woman younger than 45 in good health and CMV-seropositive. This sequence joins TRBV2 and TRBJ2-3; TRBD2 is a possible D gene (6 bases). CDR3 protein: CASSDGGTAVYF. The CDR3 DNA reads TGTGCCAGCAGTGATGGTGGGACTGCGGTGTATTTT.